The sequence of this T cell receptor (beta chain) was determined in a study of blood T cell repertoires in COVID-19. Study-wide context: Nucleic acid was either cDNA or gDNA, and it came from T cells, B-cell-depleted T cells, or PBMCs.

Recovered Cohort 3 donors showed two negative PCRs, clearance, or symptom resolution. V gave up 0 bases and J gave up 3 bases; unmatched junction bases: 5. This CDR3 is built from 17 residues. Germline lookup yields CDR1 SGHNT and CDR2 YYREEE (reference sequence). Using immunoSEQ multiplex PCR, the repertoire was profiled, and TCRdb retains in-frame clones only, with some absent. The table lists hundreds of thousands of clones, about 83% of them singletons. The clonotype originates from a woman aged 45 to 65 who had recovered from COVID-19. This rearrangement joins TRBV5-4 to TRBJ1-4; TRBD1 agrees at 10 bases. Sequencing was performed on PBMCs or T cells enriched from blood (not recorded which). Here the CDR3 reads CASSLAGQGGPNEKLFF. CDR3 coding DNA: TGTGCCAGCAGCTTGGCCGGACAGGGGGGCCCTAATGAAAAACTGTTTTTT.